These 11 T cell receptor beta chains share one sample of origin, sequenced in a study of CD8+CD57+ T cells in acquired aplastic anemia. The study profiled TCR beta VDJ and CDR3 using genomic DNA as template. TCRdb itself ran the reads through MiXCR, one entry per CDR3 protein. The profile covers 50,000 to 65,000 distinct CDR3 sequences, with roughly three fifths appearing a single time and around 15% taken by the ten largest. Those patients picked for sequencing had displayed CD8+CD57+ cell expansion on flow cytometry. The specimen was sorted CD4+, CD8+, or CD8+CD57+ T cells (not recorded which) from PBMCs. Source of these receptors: a human donor with aplastic anemia.

This clonotype was seen repeatedly, ten times or more. The rearrangement uses TRBV6-5 and TRBJ2-1; no clear D gene. The ends were cut back, 3 bases at V and 3 bases at J, with 15 bases in the middle. The CDR3 extends over 16 amino acids. The germline V gene has CDR1 MNHEY and CDR2 SVGAGI. Written as DNA, the CDR3 is TGTGCCAGCAGTTATGGATTCTCGGGTCGCTACAATGAGCAGTTCTTC. Its protein is CASSYGFSGRYNEQFF.

J is TRBJ2-1 and V is TRBV20-1; 9 bases fit TRBD2. The CDR3 contains 13 residues. Germline V CDR1 and CDR2: DFQATT, SNEGSKA (reference sequence). V lost 4 bases and J lost 9; bases outside the gene matches: 7. CDR3 sequence reads: CSANQRGDTEQFF. DNA for the CDR3: TGCAGTGCTAACCAGCGGGGGGACACTGAGCAGTTCTTC.

This sequence joins TRBV19 and TRBJ2-1; no clear D gene. The length of the CDR3 is 15 residues. Germline-derived CDR1 and CDR2 are LNHDA and SQIVND (reference sequence). V was shortened by 7 bases and J by 5 bases, with 18 bases between the two germline ends. CDR3 region: CASNGLVALHNEQFF. In nucleotides, the CDR3 is TGTGCCAGTAATGGGCTAGTTGCCCTGCACAATGAGCAGTTCTTC.

In DNA, the CDR3 is TGTGCCACCAGCACAGGGGGAGGGGCCTCTAACTATGGCTACACCTTC. Translation gives CATSTGGGASNYGYTF. The gene calls are TRBV15 and TRBJ1-2, with 7 nucleotides matching TRBD1. This CDR3 is 16 amino acids long. From germline, CDR1 is LNHNV and CDR2 YYDKDF (reference sequence). J gave up 0 bases and V 4 bases, and 8 bases lay outside the gene matches.

This clonotype was observed many times. This chain connects TRBV5-8 to TRBJ2-5, with unresolved D. The germline gives CDR1 SGHTS, CDR2 YDEGEE. CDR3 size: 13 residues. V lost 1 base and J 9 bases, leaving 13 bases between the germline ends. Written as DNA, the CDR3 is TGTGCCAGCAGCTTGTGGCCACTTGAGGCCCAGTACTTC. Translation: CASSLWPLEAQYF. Variable domain in full (rest from reference TRBV5-8 and TRBJ2-5): EAGVTQSPTHLIKTRGQQATLRCSPISGHTSVYWYQQALGLGLQFLLWYDEGEERNRGNFPPRFSGRQFPNYSSELNVNALELEDSALYLCASSLWPLEAQYFGPGTRLLVL.

The sample holds a few counts of this clonotype. The chain is built from TRBV27 and TRBJ2-1, with D tentatively TRBD2 (6 bases). V dropped 5 bases and J dropped 4 bases, with 21 bases sitting between them. The CDR3 has 17 residues. The germline gives CDR1 MNHEY, CDR2 SMNVEV (reference sequence). CDR3 nucleotide sequence: TGTGCCAGCAGTCCCGATTGGACTAAAACGGTTTACAATGAGCAGTTCTTC. Protein: CASSPDWTKTVYNEQFF.

V and J are TRBV5-1 and TRBJ2-2, with D maybe TRBD2 (5 bases). CDR1 is SGHRS, CDR2 YFSETQ, per germline. CDR3 length equals 15 residues. V lost 5 bases and J lost 0, with 11 bases in between. CDR3 sequence: CASSPGIANTGELFF. CDR3 nucleotide sequence: TGCGCCAGCAGTCCGGGGATCGCGAACACCGGGGAGCTGTTTTTT.

This clonotype was recorded at least ten times. The genes are TRBV20-1 and TRBJ2-7; the match to TRBD2 covers 9 bases. Germline values: CDR1 DFQATT, CDR2 SNEGSKA (reference sequence). The V gene end was trimmed by 1 base and the J gene end by 4 bases; junction bases not matched to a gene: 5. The CDR3 runs 14 residues. The CDR3 sequence: CSARARGGSYEQYF. The CDR3 bases are TGCAGTGCTAGAGCGCGGGGGGGCTCGTACGAGCAGTACTTC.

The chain combines TRBV7-2 with TRBJ2-3; 8 bases are a match to TRBD2. This CDR3 region has 15 residues. Trimming at V came to 2 bases and at J to 2 bases, leaving 3 bases not matched to a gene. CDR1 is SGHTA, CDR2 FQGNSA, per germline. CDR3 sequence: CASSLTSGYTDTQYF. The CDR3 DNA reads TGTGCCAGCAGCTTAACTAGCGGCTACACAGATACGCAGTATTTT.

In its sample, this clonotype was seen many times. V gene TRBV5-1 combines with J gene TRBJ2-3; 7 bases map to TRBD1. J lost 5 bases, V lost 2 bases, and 8 bases had no gene match. This CDR3 is 15 amino acids long. Germline V gives CDR1 SGHRS, CDR2 YFSETQ. CDR3 coding DNA: TGCGCCAGCAGCTTAGGGGGCAGGGTGGGAGATACGCAGTATTTT. Protein sequence: CASSLGGRVGDTQYF. Drawing the rest from reference TRBV5-1 and TRBJ2-3, the complete variable domain is KAGVTQTPRYLIKTRGQQVTLSCSPISGHRSVSWYQQTPGQGLQFLFEYFSETQRNKGNFPGRFSGRQFSNSRSEMNVSTLELGDSALYLCASSLGGRVGDTQYFGPGTRLTVL.

This clonotype has a count of ten or more. The chain recombines TRBV7-9 with TRBJ1-1; tentative D call: TRBD1 (5 bases). V lost 1 base and J 8 bases, leaving 8 bases between the germline ends. CDR1 is SEHNR, CDR2 FQNEAQ, per germline (reference sequence). This CDR3 is 12 amino acids long. CDR3 region: CASSLEGVEAFF. In DNA form, the CDR3 reads TGTGCCAGCAGCTTAGAAGGGGTGGAAGCTTTCTTT.